What follows are 27 T cell receptor beta chains derived from one specimen sequenced in a study of CD8 T cells in Susac syndrome. With random hexamers, roughly 0.5 to 1 ug RNA was reverse transcribed. From the immunoSEQ multiplex PCR reads, TCRdb called clonotypes with MiXCR, one entry per CDR3 protein. The data hold around 300,000 distinct CDR3 sequences, with around 85% observed a single time. The sample consisted of CD8+ T cells from PBMCs. The receptors were sampled from a human donor with multiple sclerosis.

This chain connects TRBV27 to TRBJ2-3, with 10 bases fitting TRBD2. This CDR3 comprises 19 residues. The V gene's germline CDR1 is MNHEY and CDR2 SMNVEV (reference sequence). Losses at the gene ends were 0 bases for V and 6 bases for J; bases not matched to a gene: 15. CDR3 DNA: TGTGCCAGCAGTTTATCCGGGCTAGCGGGAGCTGTTGGGGGGGATACGCAGTATTTT. Amino acids: CASSLSGLAGAVGGDTQYF.

The chain uses TRBV29-1 and TRBJ2-2; D gene uncertain. The germline V gene encodes CDR1 SQVTM and CDR2 ANQGSEA. The CDR3 extends over 11 amino acids. The V end lost 4 bases, the J end lost 8 bases, and 8 bases lay between the germline ends. The CDR3 bases are TGCAGCGTTGGAATAACAGGGGAGCTGTTTTTT. Translation gives CSVGITGELFF.

The V gene is TRBV12-3 or TRBV12-4, the J gene TRBJ1-5; D is undetermined. Trimming pared 3 bases from V and 3 bases from J, leaving 6 bases between. The CDR3 length is 13 residues. CDR3 sequence: CASSFDYNQPQHF. The CDR3 DNA follows: TGTGCCAGCAGTTTTGACTACAATCAGCCCCAGCATTTT.

The chain uses TRBV4-1 and TRBJ2-7, with D tentatively TRBD1 or TRBD2 (5 bases each). The CDR3 totals 14 residues. Germline CDR1 and CDR2: MGHRA and YSYEKL. V dropped 0 bases and J dropped 0 bases, with 6 bases sitting between them. CDR3 coding DNA: TGCGCCAGCAGCCAAGAGGGACCCTCCTACGAGCAGTACTTC. It translates to CASSQEGPSYEQYF.

The chain is built from TRBV5-4 and TRBJ2-1, with TRBD1 identical over 9 bases. After removal of 4 bases from V and 8 bases from J, the junction contained 10 bases not matched to a gene. CDR1 is SGHNT, CDR2 YYREEE, per germline (reference sequence). CDR3 size: 15 residues. The CDR3 protein is CASSPDRGGIDEQFF. The CDR3 coding sequence is TGTGCCAGCAGCCCGGACAGGGGAGGCATAGATGAGCAGTTCTTC. The variable domain in full, completed from reference TRBV5-4 and TRBJ2-1, reads ETGVTQSPTHLIKTRGQQVTLRCSSQSGHNTVSWYQQALGQGPQFIFQYYREEENGRGNFPPRFSGLQFPNYSSELNVNALELDDSALYLCASSPDRGGIDEQFFGPGTRLTVL.

This clonotype was picked up one time. The chain couples TRBV7-2 to TRBJ2-1, with 8 bases aligning to TRBD2. CDR1 and CDR2 (germline): SGHTA, FQGNSA. With V trimmed by 5 bases and J by 3 bases, 9 bases remained unmatched. This CDR3 has 16 amino acids. The CDR3: CASSGSLLAVYNEQFF. DNA for the CDR3: TGTGCCAGCAGCGGCAGTTTACTAGCGGTCTACAATGAGCAGTTCTTC.

About this clonotype: This is likely a read error, given that the CDR3 carries no conserved phenylalanine or tryptophan at its end. The rearrangement uses TRBV24-1 and TRBJ2-7, with D uncertain. Trimming pared 5 bases from V and 1 base from J, leaving 8 bases between. Germline V CDR1 and CDR2: KGHDR, SFDVKD. CDR3 size: 13 residues. The CDR3 nucleotides read TGTGCCACCAGTGTGGGTGGATCCTACGAGCAGTACCTC. It is translated as CATSVGGSYEQYL.

V usage is TRBV6-1 and J usage is TRBJ2-7; TRBD2 matches 9 bases. The CDR3 extends over 16 amino acids. The V gene's germline CDR1 is MNHNS and CDR2 SASEGT. After removal of 9 bases from V and 1 base from J, the junction contained 13 bases not matched to a gene. CDR3 DNA sequence: TGTGCCAGTACTCCTAAGACTAGCGGAAAGTCCTACGAGCAGTACTTC. It codes for CASTPKTSGKSYEQYF.

The chain uses TRBV27 and TRBJ2-2, with 7 bases matching TRBD2. Germline V gene sequence: CDR1 MNHEY, CDR2 SMNVEV (reference sequence). The CDR3 has 16 amino acids. Losses at the gene ends were 4 bases for V and 2 bases for J; bases not matched to a gene: 7. The CDR3 here is CASSSRDYRNTGELFF. Here the CDR3 DNA reads TGTGCCAGCAGTTCCCGGGACTACAGAAACACCGGGGAGCTGTTTTTT.

The chain recombines TRBV7-4 with TRBJ2-5, with a possible D match to TRBD2 (6 bases). The CDR3 is 15 amino acids. Germline CDR1 and CDR2: SGHVT and SQSDAQ. The V end was cut by 4 bases, the J end by 1 base, with 13 bases between. For the CDR3, the DNA is TGTGCCAGCAGCTCGATACTGGGAGGCCAAGAGACCCAGTACTTC. Residues: CASSSILGGQETQYF.

V is TRBV13 and J is TRBJ2-7; weak D call: TRBD1 (5 bases). CDR3 size: 15 residues. Trimming shortened V by 4 bases and J by 6 bases, and 19 bases separated the two germline ends. CDR1 and CDR2 (germline): PRHDT, FYEKMQ (reference sequence). The CDR3 DNA reads as TGTGCCAGCAGCTCCCCAGAGACCAGGGTCGGCGAGCAGTACTTC. This sequence encodes CASSSPETRVGEQYF.

The J gene is TRBJ2-7, the V gene TRBV7-2, with D hard to call. The germline gives CDR1 SGHTA, CDR2 FQGNSA. Trimming stripped 4 bases from V and 2 bases from J, with 12 bases between. This CDR3 has 14 amino acids. This CDR3 is CASSSSRVAYEQYF. Here the CDR3 DNA reads TGTGCCAGCAGCTCAAGCCGCGTAGCCTACGAGCAGTACTTC.

This clonotype occurred once. The chain combines TRBV5-4 with TRBJ2-2; D is ambiguous. The V end lost 2 bases, the J end lost 7 bases, and 9 bases lay between the germline ends. The V gene's germline CDR1 is SGHNT and CDR2 YYREEE (reference sequence). This CDR3 spans 13 amino acids. The CDR3 protein is CASSFRVGGELFF. In DNA form, the CDR3 reads TGTGCCAGCAGCTTCCGGGTCGGCGGGGAGCTGTTTTTT.

The chain is built from TRBV4-2 and TRBJ2-7; no firm D call. Trimming shortened V by 4 bases and J by 0 bases, and 10 bases separated the two germline ends. This CDR3 spans 14 amino acids. Germline CDR1 and CDR2: LGHNA and YNFKEQ. The CDR3, as DNA: TGTGCCAGCAGCCCCAAGGTCTACTCCTACGAGCAGTACTTC. Translating it yields CASSPKVYSYEQYF.

The V gene is TRBV4-3, the J gene TRBJ1-1; a weak D match, TRBD1 (6 bases). Germline CDR1 LGHNA, CDR2 YSLEER. This CDR3 has 16 amino acids. The V end was cut by 0 bases, the J end by 5 bases, with 16 bases between. In DNA, the CDR3 is TGCGCCAGCAGCCAAGATCGTCTACAGGGTATTACTGAAGCTTTCTTT. It is translated as CASSQDRLQGITEAFF.

The chain combines TRBV14 with TRBJ2-1, with D possibly matching TRBD2 (6 bases). Deletions cut 2 bases from V and 8 bases from J, with 22 bases between. The CDR3 totals 17 residues. Germline loops: CDR1 SGHDN, CDR2 FVKESK. This CDR3 reads CASSQRPGWEAGYEQFF. For the CDR3, the DNA is TGTGCCAGCAGCCAAAGGCCCGGTTGGGAGGCTGGGTATGAGCAGTTCTTC.

V and J are TRBV27 and TRBJ2-2; D is ambiguous. Germline assignment: CDR1 MNHEY and CDR2 SMNVEV (reference sequence). Deletions cut 4 bases from V and 1 base from J, with 4 bases between. The CDR3 is 13 residues long. The CDR3 loop reads CASSYGNTGELFF. CDR3 coding DNA: TGTGCCAGCAGTTACGGGAACACCGGGGAGCTGTTTTTT.

This clonotype was picked up one time. The gene calls are TRBV20-1 and TRBJ2-7; a weak D match, TRBD2 (6 bases). The CDR3 has 16 amino acids. Trimming removed 2 bases at V and 4 bases at J, with 21 bases between. In germline, CDR1 is DFQATT, CDR2 SNEGSKA (reference sequence). Written as DNA, the CDR3 is TGCAGTGCTAGATCCCTCCCGGGACTGGTTGAATACGAGCAGTACTTC. Protein: CSARSLPGLVEYEQYF.

The chain recombines TRBV6-2 or TRBV6-3 with TRBJ2-7, with D uncertain. The CDR3 contains 14 residues. CDR1 and CDR2 (germline): MNHEY, SVGEGT. V was trimmed by 2 bases and J by 7 bases, leaving 15 bases between them. In nucleotides, the CDR3 is TGTGCCAGCAGTTACCCGGCGTCGGATGGTGAGCAGTACTTC. Its protein product is CASSYPASDGEQYF.

The rearrangement links TRBV19 to TRBJ1-1, with D uncertain. Per the germline V gene, CDR1 is LNHDA and CDR2 is SQIVND (reference sequence). This CDR3 is built from 13 residues. Between the trimmed V and J ends, which lost 3 bases and 8 bases, there was a span of 13 bases. CDR3 amino acids: CASSIGPAGEAFF. The CDR3 coding sequence is TGTGCCAGTAGTATCGGGCCGGCGGGGGAAGCTTTCTTT.

This clonotype was seen ten or more times. The rearrangement joins TRBV27 to TRBJ2-7; D uncertain. Germline-derived CDR1 and CDR2 are MNHEY and SMNVEV (reference sequence). There are 12 residues in the CDR3. Trimming removed 6 bases at V and 5 bases at J, with 11 bases between. The CDR3 DNA is TGTGCCAGCAGCTTAGGTGGGAACGAGCAGTACTTC. Encoded protein: CASSLGGNEQYF.

This chain joins TRBV6-2 or TRBV6-3 and TRBJ2-7; D may be TRBD1 (5 bases). From germline, CDR1 is MNHEY and CDR2 SVGEGT. The CDR3 loop spans 14 amino acids. V lost 1 base and J lost 3, with 10 bases in between. CDR3 in amino acids: CASSYLQVLYEQYF. CDR3 in DNA: TGTGCCAGCAGTTACTTACAGGTTCTCTACGAGCAGTACTTC.

CDR3 DNA: TGCAGTGCTAGAGATAAAGGCAGGGCGACGAATCAGCCCCAGCATTTT. Translating gives CSARDKGRATNQPQHF. V gene TRBV20-1 combines with J gene TRBJ1-5; maybe TRBD1 (5 bases). The V end lost 0 bases, the J end lost 4 bases, and 16 bases lay between the germline ends. Germline assignment: CDR1 DFQATT and CDR2 SNEGSKA (reference sequence). The CDR3 is 16 amino acids.

The chain uses TRBV11-2 and TRBJ2-7; possibly TRBD1 for D (5 bases). Per germline, CDR1 SGHAT and CDR2 FQNNGV. CDR3 length: 13 amino acids. V was cut by 4 bases and J by 2 bases, with 9 bases left in between. In DNA form, the CDR3 reads TGTGCCAGCAGCTGGGGCGAACCCTACGAGCAGTACTTC. Translated, it gives CASSWGEPYEQYF. Drawing the rest from reference TRBV11-2 and TRBJ2-7, the complete variable domain is EAGVAQSPRYKIIEKRQSVAFWCNPISGHATLYWYQQILGQGPKLLIQFQNNGVVDDSQLPKDRFSAERLKGVDSTLKIQPAKLEDSAVYLCASSWGEPYEQYFGPGTRLTVT.

The V call is TRBV28, the J call TRBJ2-7; tentative D call: TRBD2 (6 bases). The germline V gene has CDR1 MDHEN and CDR2 SYDVKM. The CDR3 is 14 amino acids. V lost 5 bases and J lost 0, with 11 bases in between. The CDR3: CASSQPSASYEQYF. The CDR3 coding sequence is TGTGCCAGCAGTCAACCTAGCGCCTCCTACGAGCAGTACTTC.

The CDR3 reads CASSQDSEGGYEQYF. The CDR3 DNA sequence: TGCGCCAGCAGCCAAGATTCGGAGGGGGGCTACGAGCAGTACTTC. The chain recombines TRBV4-1 with TRBJ2-7; D may be TRBD1 or TRBD2 (6 bases each). V lost 0 bases to trimming and J lost 3 bases, with 12 bases between them. This CDR3 region has 15 residues. The germline V gene encodes CDR1 MGHRA and CDR2 YSYEKL.

The gene calls are TRBV4-3 and TRBJ2-7, with 11 positions matching TRBD1. V was clipped by 4 bases and J by 6 bases; unmatched bases: 5. This CDR3 is built from 14 residues. Germline loops: CDR1 LGHNA, CDR2 YSLEER. The CDR3 region is CASSLRDRGSEQYF. The CDR3 DNA sequence: TGCGCCAGCAGCCTTCGGGACAGGGGGTCCGAGCAGTACTTC.